The T cell receptor (beta chain) described here comes from a study of CD8 T cells in Susac syndrome (dated by TCRdb to between 2018 and 2021). For the wider study: Repertoire sequencing was used to test whether CD8+ T cell activation and differentiation in Susac syndrome was antigen driven. The study at large found these results: The TCR sequencing and HLA analysis was acknowledged to have included a relatively small number of individuals.

Comment on this clonotype: Its antigen remains undetermined. Per-nucleotide qualities are absent, and no much larger clonotype sits a single base away.

Peripheral blood CD8+ and CD4+ T cells from healthy donors, Susac syndrome patients and multiple sclerosis patients were profiled using high-throughput TCR beta sequencing. Healthy donors were age- and sex-matched controls. Bulk CD8+ and CD4+ T cells were purified by magnetic negative isolation, while CD8+ TEMRA cells were enriched using FACS. Blood was collected in EDTA tubes and processed within 24 hours, with PBMCs isolated through density gradient centrifugation. PBMCs intended for TCR sequencing were cryopreserved in liquid nitrogen and were subsequently thawed in a 37 degrees C water bath. The sorted or isolated CD4+, CD8+ and CD8+ TEMRA cells reached a purity of at least 90%. RNA was extracted using the RNeasy kit, and about 0.5 to 1 ug of the RNA was reverse transcribed with random hexamers. The immunoSEQ multiplex PCR assay, covering 54 Vbeta and 13 Jbeta segments, was used to amplify TCR beta CDR3 regions. PCR amplification bias was corrected by using a synthetic template baseline for primer optimization and computational correction. The paper's processing steps were these. Reads were assigned to V, D and J genes according to IMGT and analyzed in immunoSEQ Analyzer, with only productive sequences retained. Clonality was computed as one minus Shannon entropy normalized by log2 of the number of productive unique sequences. For each patient and control, public and private clones were evaluated among the 100 most prevalent clones. A clone was defined as Susac-specific if it was absent from the healthy and MS cohorts, from around 960 published viral clones and from other ImmuneACCESS disease sequences. TCRdb itself trimmed the public reads at Q25 with fastp, ran MiXCR and retained productive beta chains. CDR3 protein sequences are deduplicated, and each keeps its most common genes and DNA. TCRdb's processing, not the authors', yielded these V and J calls. The table for this sample lists under 200,000 distinct CDR3 sequences; just under 95% of them were counted only once. The biggest ten clones account for around 0.15% of the sample.

Reading from cysteine to phenylalanine, the CDR3 counts 15 amino acids. Of the read, only the CDR3 DNA is kept; its 45 bases are in frame from base 1. At the junction V is shortened by 6 bases and J by 1 base, with 17 bases in between. The germline V gene (reference sequence) supplies CDR1 DFQATT and CDR2 SNEGSKA. The sample taken for sequencing was CD4+ T cells from PBMCs. The clonotype originates from a human donor in good health. This receptor chain uses TRBV20-1 and TRBJ2-3; matching of 5 bases hints at TRBD2 as the D gene. The CDR3 amino acid sequence is: CSATLAGWGTDTQYF. The sequenced DNA is TGCAGTGCGACCCTAGCTGGATGGGGCACAGATACGCAGTATTTT.